The 9 T cell receptor beta chains given below trace back to one sample, sequenced in a study of identical twins. TCRdb itself ran the 5' RACE reads through MiXCR, one entry per CDR3 protein. The sample includes some 96,000 distinct CDR3 sequences, 5.9% of them seen just once. What was sequenced was memory T cells sorted from blood. These receptors all come from a woman between 50 and 59 years old in good health.

This clonotype has a count of ten or more. The chain joins TRBV29-1 to TRBJ1-2; 8 nucleotides line up with TRBD1. V lost 8 bases to trimming and J lost 7 bases; unmatched junction nucleotides: 9. Per germline, CDR1 SQVTM and CDR2 ANQGSEA. The CDR3 is 12 residues long. The CDR3 DNA is TGCAGCTTTCGGACAGGGAGCTTTGGCTACACCTTC. Translation gives CSFRTGSFGYTF.

This clonotype was observed at least ten times. The rearrangement joins TRBV24-1 to TRBJ1-5; 7 positions match TRBD1. Germline CDR1 KGHDR, CDR2 SFDVKD. This CDR3 is built from 16 residues. The ends lost 5 bases at V and 0 bases at J; junction bases unmatched: 6. The CDR3 bases are TGTGCCACCAGTGCCCGGGACAGCTATAGCAATCAGCCCCAGCATTTT. This translates into CATSARDSYSNQPQHF.

In its sample, this clonotype was seen many times. This rearrangement joins TRBV10-3 to TRBJ2-1; 13 bases are shared with TRBD2. Germline CDR1 and CDR2: ENHRY and SYGVKD. This CDR3 has 17 amino acids. The V segment lost 6 bases and the J segment 0 bases; nucleotides outside the gene matches: 5. The CDR3 nucleotides are TGTGCCATCAGATCCTGGACTAGCGGGAGCTCCTACAATGAGCAGTTCTTC. Translating gives CAIRSWTSGSSYNEQFF.

Concerning this clonotype itself: With a much larger clone just one base away, this may be a read error. The V call is TRBV11-3, the J call TRBJ2-1, with unresolved D. V was clipped by 5 bases and J by 1 base, with 12 bases between them. The CDR3 is 15 residues long. Germline V gene sequence: CDR1 SGHNT, CDR2 YENEEA. CDR3 residues: CASSTIERSYNEQFF. The CDR3 region has the DNA TGTGCCAGCAGCACCATAGAGAGATCCTACAATGAGCAGTTCTTC.

The chain combines TRBV29-1 with TRBJ2-6; no definite D call. The CDR3 consists of 16 residues. V dropped 1 base and J dropped 2 bases, with 12 bases sitting between them. Germline values: CDR1 SQVTM, CDR2 ANQGSEA. The CDR3 protein is CSVEGKGKAGANVLTF. In DNA, the CDR3 is TGCAGCGTTGAAGGGAAGGGCAAGGCTGGGGCCAACGTCCTGACTTTC.

In its sample, this clonotype was seen many times. The chain couples TRBV29-1 to TRBJ2-1; possible D gene TRBD2, 5 bases. From germline, CDR1 is SQVTM and CDR2 ANQGSEA. CDR3 length: 14 amino acids. V dropped 3 bases and J dropped 1 base, with 10 bases sitting between them. The CDR3 DNA is TGCAGCGTTGATGAGGGAGCATCCTACAATGAGCAGTTCTTC. Translation: CSVDEGASYNEQFF.

This clonotype was observed many times. This chain links TRBV7-6 with TRBJ1-5; D not certain. The V gene's germline CDR1 is SGHVS and CDR2 FNYEAQ. This CDR3 has 13 residues. The ends were cut back, 5 bases at V and 6 bases at J, with 11 bases in the middle. CDR3: CASSTGGFQPQHF. Written as DNA, the CDR3 is TGTGCCAGCAGCACGGGAGGGTTTCAGCCCCAGCATTTT.

In its sample, this clonotype was seen many times. The chain joins TRBV6-6 to TRBJ2-3, with D tentatively TRBD1 (7 bases). V was clipped by 4 bases and J by 8 bases, with 22 bases between them. The CDR3 loop spans 16 amino acids. Germline-derived CDR1 and CDR2 are MNHNY and SVGAGI (reference sequence). The DNA of the CDR3 is TGTGCCAGCAGTTCAGGGGGGAAGCGGTGGGCTGGTACGCAGTATTTT. This sequence encodes CASSSGGKRWAGTQYF.

V gene TRBV12-3 or TRBV12-4 combines with J gene TRBJ2-7; 12 nucleotides align to TRBD1. V dropped 4 bases and J dropped 7; count of bases not matched to a gene: 8. This CDR3 comprises 15 residues. The CDR3 is CASSSGQGALGEQYV. DNA of the CDR3: TGTGCCAGCAGTTCGGGACAGGGGGCTTTGGGGGAGCAGTACGTC.